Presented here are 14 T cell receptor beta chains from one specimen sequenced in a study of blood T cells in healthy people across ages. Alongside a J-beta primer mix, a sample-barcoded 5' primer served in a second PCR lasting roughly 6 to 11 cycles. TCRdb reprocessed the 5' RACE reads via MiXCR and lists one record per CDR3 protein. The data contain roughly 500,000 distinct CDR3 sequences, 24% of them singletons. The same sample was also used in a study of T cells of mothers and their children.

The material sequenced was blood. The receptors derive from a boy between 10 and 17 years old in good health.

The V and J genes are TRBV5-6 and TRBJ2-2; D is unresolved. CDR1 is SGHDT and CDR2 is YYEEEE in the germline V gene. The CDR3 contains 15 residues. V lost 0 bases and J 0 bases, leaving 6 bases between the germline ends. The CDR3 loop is CASSLVQPNTGELFF. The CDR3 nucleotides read TGTGCCAGCAGCTTGGTACAGCCGAACACCGGGGAGCTGTTTTTT.

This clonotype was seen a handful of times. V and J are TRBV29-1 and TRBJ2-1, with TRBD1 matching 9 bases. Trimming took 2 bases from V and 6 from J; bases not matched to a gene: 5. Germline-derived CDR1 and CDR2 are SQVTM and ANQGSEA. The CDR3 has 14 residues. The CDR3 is CSVEIGDRVNEQFF. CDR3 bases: TGCAGCGTTGAAATTGGGGACAGGGTCAATGAGCAGTTCTTC.

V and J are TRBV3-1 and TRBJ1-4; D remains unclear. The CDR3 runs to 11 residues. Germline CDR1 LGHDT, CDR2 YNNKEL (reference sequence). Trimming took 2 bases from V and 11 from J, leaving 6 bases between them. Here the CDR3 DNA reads TGTGCCAGCAGCCAACGGGGTAAACTGTTTTTT. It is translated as CASSQRGKLFF.

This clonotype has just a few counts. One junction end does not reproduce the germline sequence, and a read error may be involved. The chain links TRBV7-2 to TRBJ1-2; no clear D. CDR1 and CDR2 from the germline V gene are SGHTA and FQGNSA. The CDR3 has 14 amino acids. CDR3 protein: CASSLVEGNFGYTF. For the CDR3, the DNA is TGTGCCAGCAGCTTAGTCGAGGGTAACTTTGGCTACACCTTC.

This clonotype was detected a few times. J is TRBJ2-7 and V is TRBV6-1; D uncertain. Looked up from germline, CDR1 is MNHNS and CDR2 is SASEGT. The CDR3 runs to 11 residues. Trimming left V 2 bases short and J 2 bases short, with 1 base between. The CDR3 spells CASSEPYEQYF. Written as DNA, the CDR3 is TGTGCCAGCAGTGAACCCTACGAGCAGTACTTC.

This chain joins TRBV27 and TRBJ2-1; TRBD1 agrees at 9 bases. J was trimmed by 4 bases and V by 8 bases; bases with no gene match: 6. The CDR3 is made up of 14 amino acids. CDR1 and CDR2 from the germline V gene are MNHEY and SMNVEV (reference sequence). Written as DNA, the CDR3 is TGTGCCAGCTGCCGGGACAGGGCTTACAATGAGCAGTTCTTC. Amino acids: CASCRDRAYNEQFF.

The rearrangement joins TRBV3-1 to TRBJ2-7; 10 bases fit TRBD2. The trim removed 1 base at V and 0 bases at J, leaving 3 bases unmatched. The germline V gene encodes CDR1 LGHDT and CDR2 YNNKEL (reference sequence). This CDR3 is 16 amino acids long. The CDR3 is CASSQGGTSDSYEQYF. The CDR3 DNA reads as TGTGCCAGCAGCCAAGGCGGGACTAGCGACTCCTACGAGCAGTACTTC.

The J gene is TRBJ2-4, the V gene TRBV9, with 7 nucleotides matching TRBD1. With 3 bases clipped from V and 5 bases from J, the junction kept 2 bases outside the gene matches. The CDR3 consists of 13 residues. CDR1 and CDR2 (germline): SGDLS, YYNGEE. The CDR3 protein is CASSDGTENIQYF. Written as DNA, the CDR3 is TGTGCCAGCAGCGACGGGACAGAAAACATTCAGTACTTC.

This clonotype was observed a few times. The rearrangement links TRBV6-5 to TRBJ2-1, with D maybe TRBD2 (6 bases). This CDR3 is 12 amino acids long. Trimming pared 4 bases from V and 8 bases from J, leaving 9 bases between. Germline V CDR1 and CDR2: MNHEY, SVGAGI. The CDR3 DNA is TGTGCCAGCAGTTCCTGGGGGGATGAGCAGTTCTTC. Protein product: CASSSWGDEQFF.

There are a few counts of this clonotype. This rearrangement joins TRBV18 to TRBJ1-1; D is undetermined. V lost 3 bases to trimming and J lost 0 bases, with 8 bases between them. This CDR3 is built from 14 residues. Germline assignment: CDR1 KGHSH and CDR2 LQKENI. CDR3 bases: TGTGCCAGCTCACCTGGTTCGGTGAACACTGAAGCTTTCTTT. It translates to CASSPGSVNTEAFF.

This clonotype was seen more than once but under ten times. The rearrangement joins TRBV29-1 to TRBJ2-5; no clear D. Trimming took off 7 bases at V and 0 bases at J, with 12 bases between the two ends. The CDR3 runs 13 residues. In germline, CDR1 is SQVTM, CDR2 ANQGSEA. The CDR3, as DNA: TGCAGCGCAGACGGAGAGAACCAAGAGACCCAGTACTTC. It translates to CSADGENQETQYF.

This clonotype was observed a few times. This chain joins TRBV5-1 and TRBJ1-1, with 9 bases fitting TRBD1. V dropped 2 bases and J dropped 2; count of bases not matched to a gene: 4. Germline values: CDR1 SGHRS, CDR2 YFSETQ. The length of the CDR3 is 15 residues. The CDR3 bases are TGCGCCAGCAGCTTCGACAGGGGGATAAACACTGAAGCTTTCTTT. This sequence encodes CASSFDRGINTEAFF.

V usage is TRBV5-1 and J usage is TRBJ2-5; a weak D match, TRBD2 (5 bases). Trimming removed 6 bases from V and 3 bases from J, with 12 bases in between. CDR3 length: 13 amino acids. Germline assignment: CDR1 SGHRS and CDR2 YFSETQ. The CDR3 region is CASIRTAKETQYF. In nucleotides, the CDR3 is TGCGCCAGCATCCGGACTGCTAAAGAGACCCAGTACTTC.

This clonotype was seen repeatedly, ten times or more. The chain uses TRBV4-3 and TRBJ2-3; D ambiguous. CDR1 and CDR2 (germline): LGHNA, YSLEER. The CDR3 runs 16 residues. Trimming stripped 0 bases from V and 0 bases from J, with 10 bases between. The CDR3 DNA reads TGCGCCAGCAGCCAAGAAGCCGTCTCAAGCACAGATACGCAGTATTTT. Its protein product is CASSQEAVSSTDTQYF.